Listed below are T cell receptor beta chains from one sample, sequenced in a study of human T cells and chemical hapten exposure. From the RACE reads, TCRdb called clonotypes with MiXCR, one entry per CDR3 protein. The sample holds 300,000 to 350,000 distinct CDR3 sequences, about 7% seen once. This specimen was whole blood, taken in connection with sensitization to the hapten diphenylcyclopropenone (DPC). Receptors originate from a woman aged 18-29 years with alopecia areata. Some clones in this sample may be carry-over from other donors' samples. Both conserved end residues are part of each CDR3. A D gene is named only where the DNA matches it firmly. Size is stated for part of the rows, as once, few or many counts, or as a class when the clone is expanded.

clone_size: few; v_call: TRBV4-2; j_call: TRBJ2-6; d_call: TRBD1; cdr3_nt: TGTGCCAGCAGCCCCGGACAGGGAGGCTCTGGGGCCAACGTCCTGACTTTC; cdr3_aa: CASSPGQGGSGANVLTF
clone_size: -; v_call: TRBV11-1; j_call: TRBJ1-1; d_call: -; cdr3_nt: TGTGCCAGCAGCCATCATACGGAGAACACTGAAGCTTTCTTT; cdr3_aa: CASSHHTENTEAFF
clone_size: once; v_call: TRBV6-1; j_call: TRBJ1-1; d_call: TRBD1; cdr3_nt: TGTGCCAGCAGCCCGGGACAGGGAGAAGTAGGTACTGAAGCTTTCTTT; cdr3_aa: CASSPGQGEVGTEAFF
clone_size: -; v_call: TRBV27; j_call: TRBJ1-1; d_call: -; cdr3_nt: TGTGCCAGCATTGGGAGGAAGGCAGCCCCGAACACTGAAGCTTTCTTT; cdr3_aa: CASIGRKAAPNTEAFF
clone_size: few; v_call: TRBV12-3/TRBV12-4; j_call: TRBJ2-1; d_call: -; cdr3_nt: TGTGCCAGCAGTTTAGCGGGACATAGCTCCTACAATGAGCAGTTCTTC; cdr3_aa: CASSLAGHSSYNEQFF
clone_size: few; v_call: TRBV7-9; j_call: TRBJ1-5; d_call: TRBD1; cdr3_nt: TGTGCCAGCAGCGCACAGGGGCACGATCAGCCCCAGCATTTT; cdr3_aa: CASSAQGHDQPQHF
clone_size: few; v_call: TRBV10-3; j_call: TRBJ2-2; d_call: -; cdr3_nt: TGTGCCATCAGTAGGCCGACAGGGAACACCGGGGAGCTGTTTTTT; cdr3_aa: CAISRPTGNTGELFF
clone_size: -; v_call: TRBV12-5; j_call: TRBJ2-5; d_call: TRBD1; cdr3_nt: TGTGCTAGTGGTTTGGTACTGGGTATTGCTGGAACCGGGACAGGGGACCAAGAGACCCAGTACTTC; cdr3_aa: CASGLVLGIAGTGTGDQETQYF
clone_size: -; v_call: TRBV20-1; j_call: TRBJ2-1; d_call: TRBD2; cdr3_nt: TGCAGTGCTAGGAAGCTAGCGGGGTCAGTCTCCTACAATGAGCAGTTCTTC; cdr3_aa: CSARKLAGSVSYNEQFF
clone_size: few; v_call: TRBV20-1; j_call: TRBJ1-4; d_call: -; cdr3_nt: TGCAGTGCTGGATCCCGAGGGGGGTTGAGTAGTGAAAAACTGTTTTTT; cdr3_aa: CSAGSRGGLSSEKLFF
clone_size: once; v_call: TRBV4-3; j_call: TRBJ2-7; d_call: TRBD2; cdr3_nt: TGCGCCAGCAGCCAAGACGGGGGGGCCTTCTACGAGCAGTACTTC; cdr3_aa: CASSQDGGAFYEQYF
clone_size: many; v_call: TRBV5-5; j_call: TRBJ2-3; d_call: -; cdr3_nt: TGTGCCAGCAGCCGGCGACAGGATGTAAGCACAGATACGCAGTATTTT; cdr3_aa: CASSRRQDVSTDTQYF
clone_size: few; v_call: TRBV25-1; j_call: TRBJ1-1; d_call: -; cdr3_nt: TGTGCCAGCAGTGCCTCCTTGAACACTGAAGCTTTCTTT; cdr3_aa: CASSASLNTEAFF
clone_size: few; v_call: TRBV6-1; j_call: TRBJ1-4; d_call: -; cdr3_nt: TGTGCCAGCAGTGAAGGGAAGATTGAAAAACTGTTTTTT; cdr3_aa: CASSEGKIEKLFF
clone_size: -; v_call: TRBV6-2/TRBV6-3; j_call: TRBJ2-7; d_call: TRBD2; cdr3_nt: TGTGCCAGCAGGGAGTGGACTAGCGGGAACTACGAGCAGTACTTC; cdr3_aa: CASREWTSGNYEQYF
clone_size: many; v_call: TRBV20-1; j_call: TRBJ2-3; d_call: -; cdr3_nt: TGCAGTGCTAGGGTTCTAGGACTGCTCACAGATACGCAGTATTTT; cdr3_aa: CSARVLGLLTDTQYF
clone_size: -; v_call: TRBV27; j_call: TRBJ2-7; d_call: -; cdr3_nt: TGTGCCAGCAGCTCGATTTCTTACGAGCAGTACTTC; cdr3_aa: CASSSISYEQYF
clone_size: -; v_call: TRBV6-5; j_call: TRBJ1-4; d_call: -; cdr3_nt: TGTGCCAGCGCAATCAGAGCAACTAATGAAAAACTGTTTTTT; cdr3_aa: CASAIRATNEKLFF
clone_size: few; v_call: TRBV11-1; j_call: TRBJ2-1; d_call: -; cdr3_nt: TGTGCCAGCAGCGGCGGGTGGGCCTACAATGAGCAGTTCTTC; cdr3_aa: CASSGGWAYNEQFF
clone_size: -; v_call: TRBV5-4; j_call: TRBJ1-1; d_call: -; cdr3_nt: TGTGCCAGCAGCTTGAGGGATCACATGAACACTGAAGCTTTCTTT; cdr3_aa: CASSLRDHMNTEAFF
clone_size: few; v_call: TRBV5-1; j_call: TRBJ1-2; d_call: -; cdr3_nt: TGCGCCAGCAGGGGAAGGGAGGGATATGGCTACACCTTC; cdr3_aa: CASRGREGYGYTF
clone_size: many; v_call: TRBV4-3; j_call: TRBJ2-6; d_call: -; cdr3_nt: TGCGCCAGCAGCCAAGATCTCGTCAGGGCCTCTGGGGCCAACGTCCTGACTTTC; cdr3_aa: CASSQDLVRASGANVLTF
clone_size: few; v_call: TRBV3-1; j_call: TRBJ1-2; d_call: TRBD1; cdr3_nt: TGTGCCAGCAGCCAAGGGACAGGCGGGTATGGCTACACCTTC; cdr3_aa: CASSQGTGGYGYTF
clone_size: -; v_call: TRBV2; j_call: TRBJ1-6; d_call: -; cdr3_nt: TGTGCCAGCAGTTCGGGAAGTACCTATAATTCACCCCTCCACTTT; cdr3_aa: CASSSGSTYNSPLHF
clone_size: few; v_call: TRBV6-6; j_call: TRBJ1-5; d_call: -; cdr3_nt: TGTGCCAGCAGCACCCAACATTGGGGGGCCAACAATCAGCCCCAGCATTTT; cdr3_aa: CASSTQHWGANNQPQHF
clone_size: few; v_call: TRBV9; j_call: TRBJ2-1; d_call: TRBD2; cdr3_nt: TGTGCCAGCAGCGTAGCGGGACTAGCGGGGGCCAACAATGAGCAGTTCTTC; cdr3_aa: CASSVAGLAGANNEQFF
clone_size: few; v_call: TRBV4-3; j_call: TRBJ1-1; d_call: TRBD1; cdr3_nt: TGCGCCAGCAGCCAAAGATTACAGGGGGTAGAAGCTTTCTTT; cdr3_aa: CASSQRLQGVEAFF
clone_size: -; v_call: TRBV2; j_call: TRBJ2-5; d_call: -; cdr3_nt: TGTGCCAGCAGAGTAGAGCAGGGCGGGACCCAGTACTTC; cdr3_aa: CASRVEQGGTQYF